What follows are 4 T cell receptor beta chains derived from one specimen sequenced in a study of blood T cell repertoires in COVID-19. Sequenced by immunoSEQ multiplex PCR; TCRdb stores in-frame clones only, minus some. This sample yields 37,000 or so clones, of which more than 75% are seen a single time; about 65% belongs to the top ten. The sequenced sample was peripheral blood. The receptors were sampled from a man between 65 and 85 years old with acute or convalescent COVID-19.

This clone was seen a few times. The chain recombines TRBV10-3 with TRBJ1-1; 7 positions agree with TRBD1. Losses at the gene ends were 7 bases for V and 3 bases for J; bases not matched to a gene: 5. The CDR3 is 13 amino acids. In germline, CDR1 is ENHRY, CDR2 SYGVKD. The chain's CDR3 is CAINQGVDTEAFF. CDR3 DNA: TGTGCCATCAACCAGGGGGTTGACACTGAAGCTTTCTTT.

The rearrangement uses TRBV7-6 and TRBJ2-3; D unresolved. CDR1 and CDR2 from the germline V gene are SGHVS and FNYEAQ. V lost 1 base and J 1 base, leaving 6 bases between the germline ends. The CDR3 totals 14 residues. The CDR3 bases are TGTGCCAGCAGCTTAGTGGCGGGCACAGATACGCAGTATTTT. It encodes CASSLVAGTDTQYF.

The chain employs TRBV5-4 and TRBJ2-5; possibly TRBD1 for D (6 bases). This CDR3 spans 15 amino acids. Trimming shortened V by 6 bases and J by 3 bases, and 18 bases separated the two germline ends. Per the germline V gene, CDR1 is SGHNT and CDR2 is YYREEE (reference sequence). The DNA of the CDR3 is TGTGCCAGCACCCAACGGGACACCGGCGAAGAGACCCAGTACTTC. It yields the protein CASTQRDTGEETQYF.

J is TRBJ1-6 and V is TRBV5-5; perhaps TRBD1 as D (6 bases). This CDR3 region has 16 residues. V lost 4 bases and J 9 bases, leaving 20 bases between the germline ends. Germline assignment: CDR1 SGHKS and CDR2 YYEKEE (reference sequence). CDR3 loop: CASSPQGGAMGSPLHF. The DNA of the CDR3 is TGTGCCAGCAGCCCCCAAGGGGGGGCCATGGGTTCACCCCTCCACTTT.